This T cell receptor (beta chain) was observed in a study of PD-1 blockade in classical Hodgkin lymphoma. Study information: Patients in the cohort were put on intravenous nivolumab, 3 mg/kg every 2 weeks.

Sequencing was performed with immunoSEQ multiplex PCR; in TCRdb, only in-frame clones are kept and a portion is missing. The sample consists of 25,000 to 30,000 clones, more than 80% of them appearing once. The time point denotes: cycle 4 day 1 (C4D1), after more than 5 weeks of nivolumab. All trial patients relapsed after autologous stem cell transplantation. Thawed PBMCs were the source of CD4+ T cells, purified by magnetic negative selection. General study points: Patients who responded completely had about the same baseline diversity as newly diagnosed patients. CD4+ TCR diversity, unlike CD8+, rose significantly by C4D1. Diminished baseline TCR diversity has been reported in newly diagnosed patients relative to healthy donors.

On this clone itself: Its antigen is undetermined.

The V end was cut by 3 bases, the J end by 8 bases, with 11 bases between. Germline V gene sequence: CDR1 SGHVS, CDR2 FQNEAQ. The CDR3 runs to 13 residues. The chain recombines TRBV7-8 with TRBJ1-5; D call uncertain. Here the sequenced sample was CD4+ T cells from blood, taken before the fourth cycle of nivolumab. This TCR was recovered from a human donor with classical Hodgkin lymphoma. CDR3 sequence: CASSFTGSEPQHF. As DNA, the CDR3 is TGTGCCAGCAGCTTTACGGGGTCGGAGCCCCAGCATTTT.